This TCR beta chain was obtained from a study of T cell responses to AZD1222 COVID-19 vaccine. Study results and caveats: Of the AZD1222 recipients, only 5 or 6 were seropositive at baseline.

A note on this clone: Its antigen is unknown.

Assay: immunoSEQ multiplex PCR; the TCRdb copy retains only in-frame clones and omits some. This sample has 50,000 to 85,000 clones; 79% occur once, and the top ten carry 20% to 30%. Per the germline V gene, CDR1 is SGDLS and CDR2 is YYNGEE. V was clipped by 0 bases and J by 0 bases, with 9 bases between them. The CDR3 has 15 residues. This clonotype originated in an adult in good health. Sequenced here: peripheral blood, sampled on day 0 of MenACWY control vaccination. The chain combines TRBV9 with TRBJ1-2; D perhaps matches TRBD1 (5 bases). The CDR3 here is CASSVGGETNYGYTF. As DNA, the CDR3 is TGTGCCAGCAGCGTAGGGGGGGAGACTAACTATGGCTACACCTTC.